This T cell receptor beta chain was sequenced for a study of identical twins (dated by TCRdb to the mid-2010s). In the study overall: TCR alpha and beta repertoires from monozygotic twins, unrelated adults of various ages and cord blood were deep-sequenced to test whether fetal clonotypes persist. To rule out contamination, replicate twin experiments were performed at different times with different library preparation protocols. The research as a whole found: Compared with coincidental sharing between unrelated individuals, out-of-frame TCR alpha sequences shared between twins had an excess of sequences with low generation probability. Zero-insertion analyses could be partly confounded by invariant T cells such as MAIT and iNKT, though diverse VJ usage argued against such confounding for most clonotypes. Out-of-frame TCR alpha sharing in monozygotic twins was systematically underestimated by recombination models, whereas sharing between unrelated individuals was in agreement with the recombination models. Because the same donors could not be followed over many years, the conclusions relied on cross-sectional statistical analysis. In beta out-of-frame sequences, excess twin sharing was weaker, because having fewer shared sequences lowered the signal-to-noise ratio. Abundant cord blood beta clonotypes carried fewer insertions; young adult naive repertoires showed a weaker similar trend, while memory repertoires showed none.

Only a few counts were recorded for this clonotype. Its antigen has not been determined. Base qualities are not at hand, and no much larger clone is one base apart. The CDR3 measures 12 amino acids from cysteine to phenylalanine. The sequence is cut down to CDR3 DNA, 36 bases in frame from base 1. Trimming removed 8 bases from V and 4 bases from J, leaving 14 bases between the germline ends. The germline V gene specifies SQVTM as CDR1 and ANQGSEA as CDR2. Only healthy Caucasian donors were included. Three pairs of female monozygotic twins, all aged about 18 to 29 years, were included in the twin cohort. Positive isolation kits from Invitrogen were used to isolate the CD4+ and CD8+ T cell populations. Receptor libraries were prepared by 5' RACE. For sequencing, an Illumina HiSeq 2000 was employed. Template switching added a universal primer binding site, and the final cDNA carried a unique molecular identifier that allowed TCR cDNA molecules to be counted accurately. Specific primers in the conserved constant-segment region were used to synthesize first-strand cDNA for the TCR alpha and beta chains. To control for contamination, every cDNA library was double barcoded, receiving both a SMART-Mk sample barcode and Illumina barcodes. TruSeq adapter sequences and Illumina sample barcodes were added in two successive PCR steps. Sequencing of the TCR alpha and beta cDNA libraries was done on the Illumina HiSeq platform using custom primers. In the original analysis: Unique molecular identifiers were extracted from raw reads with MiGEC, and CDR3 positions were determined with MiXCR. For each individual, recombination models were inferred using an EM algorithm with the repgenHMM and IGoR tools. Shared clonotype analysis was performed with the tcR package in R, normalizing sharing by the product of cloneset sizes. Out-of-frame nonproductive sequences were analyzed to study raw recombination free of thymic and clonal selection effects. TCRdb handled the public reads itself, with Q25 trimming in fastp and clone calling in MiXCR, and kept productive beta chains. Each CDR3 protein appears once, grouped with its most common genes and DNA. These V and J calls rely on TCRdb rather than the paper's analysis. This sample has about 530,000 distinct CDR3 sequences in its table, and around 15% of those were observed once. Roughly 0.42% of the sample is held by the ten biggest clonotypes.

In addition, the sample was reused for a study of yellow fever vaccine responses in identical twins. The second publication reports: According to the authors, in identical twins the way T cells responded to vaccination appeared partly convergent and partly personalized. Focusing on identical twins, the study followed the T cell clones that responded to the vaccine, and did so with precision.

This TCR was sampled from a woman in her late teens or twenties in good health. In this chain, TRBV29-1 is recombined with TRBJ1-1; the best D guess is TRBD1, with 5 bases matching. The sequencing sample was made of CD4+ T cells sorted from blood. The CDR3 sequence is CSSRVQGTEAFF. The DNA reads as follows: TGCAGCTCCCGAGTTCAGGGCACTGAAGCTTTCTTT.